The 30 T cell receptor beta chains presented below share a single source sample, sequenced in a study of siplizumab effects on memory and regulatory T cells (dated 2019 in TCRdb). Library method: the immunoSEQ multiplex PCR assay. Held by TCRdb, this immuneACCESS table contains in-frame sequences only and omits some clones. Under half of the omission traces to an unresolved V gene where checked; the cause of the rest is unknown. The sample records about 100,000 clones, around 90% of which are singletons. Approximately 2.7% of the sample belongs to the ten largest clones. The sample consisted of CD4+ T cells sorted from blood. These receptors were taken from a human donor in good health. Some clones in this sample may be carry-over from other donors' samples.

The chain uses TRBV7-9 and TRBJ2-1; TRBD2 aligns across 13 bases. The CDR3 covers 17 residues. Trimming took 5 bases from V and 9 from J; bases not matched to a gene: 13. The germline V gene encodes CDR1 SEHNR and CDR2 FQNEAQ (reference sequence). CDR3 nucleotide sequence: TGTGCCAGCAGCCACTCTTACGGGACTAGCGGGAAAGTTGAGCAGTTCTTC. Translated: CASSHSYGTSGKVEQFF.

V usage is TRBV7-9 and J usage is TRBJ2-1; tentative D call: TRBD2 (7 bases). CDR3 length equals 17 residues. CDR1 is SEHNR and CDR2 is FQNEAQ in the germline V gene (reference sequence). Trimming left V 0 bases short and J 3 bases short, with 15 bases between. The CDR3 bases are TGTGCCAGCAGCTTAGCGCTGGTGGGGGGGCTCTACAATGAGCAGTTCTTC. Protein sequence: CASSLALVGGLYNEQFF. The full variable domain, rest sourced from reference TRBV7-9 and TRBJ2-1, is DTGVSQNPRHKITKRGQNVTFRCDPISEHNRLYWYRQTLGQGPEFLTYFQNEAQLEKSRLLSDRFSAERPKGSFSTLEIQRTEQGDSAMYLCASSLALVGGLYNEQFFGPGTRLTVL.

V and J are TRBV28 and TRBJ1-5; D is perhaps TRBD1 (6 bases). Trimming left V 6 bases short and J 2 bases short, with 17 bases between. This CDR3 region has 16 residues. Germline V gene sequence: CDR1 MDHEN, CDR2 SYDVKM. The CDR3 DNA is TGTGCCAGCAGGCCGGGGTCAGGGGAGGGCAATCAGCCCCAGCATTTT. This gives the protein CASRPGSGEGNQPQHF.

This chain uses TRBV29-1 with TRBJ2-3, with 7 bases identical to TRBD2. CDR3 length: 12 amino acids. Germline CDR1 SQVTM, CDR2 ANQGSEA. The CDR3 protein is CSGRAITDTQYF. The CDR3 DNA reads TGCAGTGGGAGGGCTATCACAGATACGCAGTATTTT.

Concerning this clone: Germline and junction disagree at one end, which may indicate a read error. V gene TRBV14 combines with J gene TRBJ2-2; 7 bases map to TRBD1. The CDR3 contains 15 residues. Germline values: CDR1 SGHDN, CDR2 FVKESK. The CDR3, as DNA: TGTGCCAGCGGCCAGGGACAGTATTACACCGGGGAGCTGTTTTTT. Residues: CASGQGQYYTGELFF.

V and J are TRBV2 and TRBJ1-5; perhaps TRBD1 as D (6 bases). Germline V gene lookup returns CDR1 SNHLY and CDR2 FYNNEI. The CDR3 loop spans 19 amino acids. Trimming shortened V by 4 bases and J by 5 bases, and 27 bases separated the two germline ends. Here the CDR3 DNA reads TGTGCCAGCAGTGGATACAACCACGGCCAGGGGATCAAAGATCAGCCCCAGCATTTT. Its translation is CASSGYNHGQGIKDQPQHF.

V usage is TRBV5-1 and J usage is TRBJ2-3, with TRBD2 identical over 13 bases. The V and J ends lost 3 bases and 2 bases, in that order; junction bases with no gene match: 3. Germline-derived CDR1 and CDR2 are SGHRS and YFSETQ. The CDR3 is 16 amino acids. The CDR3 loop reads CASSSTSGRATDTQYF. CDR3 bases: TGCGCCAGCAGCTCTACTAGCGGGAGGGCCACAGATACGCAGTATTTT.

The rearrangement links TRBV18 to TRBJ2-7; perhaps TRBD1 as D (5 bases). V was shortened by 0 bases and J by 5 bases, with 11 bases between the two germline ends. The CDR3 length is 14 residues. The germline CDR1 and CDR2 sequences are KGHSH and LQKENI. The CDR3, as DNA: TGTGCCAGCTCACCACCCGGGTTGGGGCACGAGCAGTACTTC. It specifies CASSPPGLGHEQYF.

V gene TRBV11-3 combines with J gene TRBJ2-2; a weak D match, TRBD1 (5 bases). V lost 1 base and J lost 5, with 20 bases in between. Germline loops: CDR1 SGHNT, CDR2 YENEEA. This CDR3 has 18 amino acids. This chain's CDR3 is CASSLVYGRPGKTGELFF. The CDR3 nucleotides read TGTGCCAGCAGCTTAGTGTATGGTCGGCCAGGGAAGACCGGGGAGCTGTTTTTT.

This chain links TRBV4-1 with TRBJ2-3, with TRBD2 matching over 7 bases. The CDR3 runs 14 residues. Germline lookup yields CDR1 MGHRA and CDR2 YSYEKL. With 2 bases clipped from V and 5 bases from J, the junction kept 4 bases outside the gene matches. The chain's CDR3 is CASSQSRGGDTQYF. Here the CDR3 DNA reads TGCGCCAGCAGCCAATCCCGCGGGGGAGATACGCAGTATTTT.

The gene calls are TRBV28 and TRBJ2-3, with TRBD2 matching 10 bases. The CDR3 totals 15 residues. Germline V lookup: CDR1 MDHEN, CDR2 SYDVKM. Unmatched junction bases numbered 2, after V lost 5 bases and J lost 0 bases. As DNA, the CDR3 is TGTGCCAGCAGTAGAGCGGGAGGGAGCACAGATACGCAGTATTTT. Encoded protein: CASSRAGGSTDTQYF.

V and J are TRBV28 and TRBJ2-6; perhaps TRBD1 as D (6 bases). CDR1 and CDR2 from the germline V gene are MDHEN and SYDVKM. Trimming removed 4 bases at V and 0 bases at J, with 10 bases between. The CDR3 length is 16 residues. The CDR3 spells CASSSGDPSGANVLTF. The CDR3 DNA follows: TGTGCCAGCAGTTCAGGGGACCCCTCTGGGGCCAACGTCCTGACTTTC.

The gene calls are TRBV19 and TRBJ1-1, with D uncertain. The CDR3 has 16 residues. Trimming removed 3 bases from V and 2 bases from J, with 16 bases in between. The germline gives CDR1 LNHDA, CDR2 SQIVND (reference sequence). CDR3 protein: CASSILTRTGNTEAFF. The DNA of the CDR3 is TGTGCCAGTAGTATCCTTACTCGGACTGGAAACACTGAAGCTTTCTTT.

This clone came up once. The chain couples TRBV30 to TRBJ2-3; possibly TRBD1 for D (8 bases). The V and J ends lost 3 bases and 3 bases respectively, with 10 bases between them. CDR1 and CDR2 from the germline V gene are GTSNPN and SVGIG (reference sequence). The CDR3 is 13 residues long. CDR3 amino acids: CAWRQGGTDTQYF. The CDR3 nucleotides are TGTGCCTGGAGACAGGGGGGGACAGATACGCAGTATTTT.

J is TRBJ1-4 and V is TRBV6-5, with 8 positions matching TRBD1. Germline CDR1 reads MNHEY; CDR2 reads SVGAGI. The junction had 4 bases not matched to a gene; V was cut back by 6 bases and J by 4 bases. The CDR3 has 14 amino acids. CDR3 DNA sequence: TGTGCCAGCAGAGAAGACAGGGGTAATGAAAAACTGTTTTTT. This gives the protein CASREDRGNEKLFF.

DNA of the CDR3: TGTGCCAGCAGGAAATTCGGCAGCTCGAACACTGAAGCTTTCTTT. Its translation is CASRKFGSSNTEAFF. This chain connects TRBV27 to TRBJ1-1, with D unresolved. V dropped 6 bases and J dropped 1 base, with 15 bases sitting between them. The CDR3 totals 15 residues. From germline, CDR1 is MNHEY and CDR2 SMNVEV (reference sequence).

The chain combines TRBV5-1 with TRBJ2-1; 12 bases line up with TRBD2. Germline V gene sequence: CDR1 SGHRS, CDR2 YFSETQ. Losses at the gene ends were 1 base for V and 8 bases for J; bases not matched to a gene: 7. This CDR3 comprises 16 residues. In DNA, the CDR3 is TGCGCCAGCAGCTTGAGCGTACTAGCGGGAGGCGATGAGCAGTTCTTC. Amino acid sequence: CASSLSVLAGGDEQFF.

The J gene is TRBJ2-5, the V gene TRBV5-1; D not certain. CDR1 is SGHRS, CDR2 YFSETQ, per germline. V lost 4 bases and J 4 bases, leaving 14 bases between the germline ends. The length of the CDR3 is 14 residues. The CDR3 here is CASSKTRWGETQYF. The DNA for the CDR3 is TGCGCCAGCAGCAAAACTCGGTGGGGAGAGACCCAGTACTTC.

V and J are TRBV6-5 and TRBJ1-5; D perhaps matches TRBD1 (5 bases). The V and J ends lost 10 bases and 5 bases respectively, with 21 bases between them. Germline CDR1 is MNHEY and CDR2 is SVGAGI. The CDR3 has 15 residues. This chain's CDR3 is CATKRDGRRYQPQHF. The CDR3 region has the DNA TGTGCCACCAAGAGGGACGGTCGAAGATATCAGCCCCAGCATTTT.

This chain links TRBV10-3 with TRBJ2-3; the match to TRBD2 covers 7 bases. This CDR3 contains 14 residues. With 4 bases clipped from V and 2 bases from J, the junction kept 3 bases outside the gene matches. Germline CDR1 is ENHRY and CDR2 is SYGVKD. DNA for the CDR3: TGTGCCATCAGTGGACTAGCACACACAGATACGCAGTATTTT. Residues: CAISGLAHTDTQYF.

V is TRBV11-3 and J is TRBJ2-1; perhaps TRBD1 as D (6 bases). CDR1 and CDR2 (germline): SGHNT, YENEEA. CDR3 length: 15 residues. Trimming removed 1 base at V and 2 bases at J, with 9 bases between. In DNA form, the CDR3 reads TGTGCCAGCAGCTTAGTAGGGGGAACCTACAATGAGCAGTTCTTC. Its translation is CASSLVGGTYNEQFF.

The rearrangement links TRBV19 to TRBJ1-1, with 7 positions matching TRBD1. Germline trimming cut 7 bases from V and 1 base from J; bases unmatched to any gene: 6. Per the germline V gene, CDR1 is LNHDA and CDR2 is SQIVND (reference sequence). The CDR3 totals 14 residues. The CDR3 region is CASKQGYSNTEAFF. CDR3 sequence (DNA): TGTGCCAGTAAACAGGGGTATTCGAACACTGAAGCTTTCTTT.

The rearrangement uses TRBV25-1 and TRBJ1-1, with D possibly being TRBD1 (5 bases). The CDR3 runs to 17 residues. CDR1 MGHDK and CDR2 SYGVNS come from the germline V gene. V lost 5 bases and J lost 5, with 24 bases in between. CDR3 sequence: CASSPTRGEAPRTEAFF. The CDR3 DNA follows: TGTGCCAGCAGTCCGACCCGGGGGGAGGCCCCGAGGACTGAAGCTTTCTTT.

The CDR3, as DNA: TGCGCCAGCCACTTAAGGGGCTATGGCTACACCTTC. Its protein is CASHLRGYGYTF. The rearrangement links TRBV4-1 to TRBJ1-2; possible D gene TRBD1, 5 bases. Trimming left V 8 bases short and J 4 bases short, with 11 bases between. There are 12 residues in the CDR3. Germline V CDR1 and CDR2: MGHRA, YSYEKL.

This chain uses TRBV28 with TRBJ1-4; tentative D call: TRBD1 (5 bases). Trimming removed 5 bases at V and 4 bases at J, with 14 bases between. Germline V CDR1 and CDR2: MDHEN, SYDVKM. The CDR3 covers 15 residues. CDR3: CASSLTGTNNEKLFF. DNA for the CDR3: TGTGCCAGCAGTCTGACCGGGACGAATAATGAAAAACTGTTTTTT.

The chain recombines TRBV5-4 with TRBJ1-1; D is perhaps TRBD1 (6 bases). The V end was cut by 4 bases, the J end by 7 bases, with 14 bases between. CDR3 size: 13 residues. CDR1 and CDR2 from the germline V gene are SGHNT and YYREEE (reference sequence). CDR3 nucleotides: TGTGCCAGCAGCCTATGGCAGGGGATTGAAGCTTTCTTT. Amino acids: CASSLWQGIEAFF.

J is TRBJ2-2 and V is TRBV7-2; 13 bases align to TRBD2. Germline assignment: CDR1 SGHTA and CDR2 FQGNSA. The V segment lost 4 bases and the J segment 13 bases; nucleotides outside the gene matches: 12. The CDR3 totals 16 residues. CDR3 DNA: TGTGCCAGCAGCTCCACCGGGACTAGCGGGATCTCGCCGCTGTTTTTT. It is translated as CASSSTGTSGISPLFF.

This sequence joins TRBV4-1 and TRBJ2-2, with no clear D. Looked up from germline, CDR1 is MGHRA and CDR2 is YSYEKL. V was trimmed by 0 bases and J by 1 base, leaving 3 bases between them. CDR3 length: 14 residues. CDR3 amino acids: CASSQDQNTGELFF. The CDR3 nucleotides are TGCGCCAGCAGCCAAGACCAGAACACCGGGGAGCTGTTTTTT.

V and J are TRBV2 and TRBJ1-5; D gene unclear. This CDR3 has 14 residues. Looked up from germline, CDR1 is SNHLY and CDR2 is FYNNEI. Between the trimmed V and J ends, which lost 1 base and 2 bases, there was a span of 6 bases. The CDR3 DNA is TGTGCCAGCAGTGAAGTCGCTGGCAATCAGCCCCAGCATTTT. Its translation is CASSEVAGNQPQHF.

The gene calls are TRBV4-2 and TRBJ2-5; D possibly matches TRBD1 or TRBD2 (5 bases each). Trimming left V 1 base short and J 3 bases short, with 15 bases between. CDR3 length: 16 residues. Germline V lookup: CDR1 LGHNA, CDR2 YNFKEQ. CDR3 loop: CASSQASTMGEETQYF. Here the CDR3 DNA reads TGTGCCAGCAGCCAAGCGTCTACTATGGGGGAAGAGACCCAGTACTTC.